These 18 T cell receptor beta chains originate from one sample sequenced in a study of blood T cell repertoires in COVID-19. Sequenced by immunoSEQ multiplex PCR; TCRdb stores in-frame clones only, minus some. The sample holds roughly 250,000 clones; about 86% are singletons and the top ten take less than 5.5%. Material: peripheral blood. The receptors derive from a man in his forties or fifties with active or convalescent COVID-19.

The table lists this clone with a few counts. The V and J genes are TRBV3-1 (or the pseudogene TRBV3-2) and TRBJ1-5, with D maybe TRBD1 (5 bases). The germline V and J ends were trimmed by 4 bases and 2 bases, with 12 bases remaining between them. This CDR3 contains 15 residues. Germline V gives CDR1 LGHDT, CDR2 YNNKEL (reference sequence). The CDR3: CASSPLGGGNQPQHF. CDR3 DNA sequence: TGTGCCAGCAGCCCGCTGGGAGGGGGCAATCAGCCCCAGCATTTT.

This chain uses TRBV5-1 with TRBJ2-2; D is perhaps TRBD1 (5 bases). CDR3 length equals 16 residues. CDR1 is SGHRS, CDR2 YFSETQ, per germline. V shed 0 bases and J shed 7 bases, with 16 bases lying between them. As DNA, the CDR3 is TGCGCCAGCAGCTTGGCCTCCTCAGGGTTTGGCGGGGAGCTGTTTTTT. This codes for CASSLASSGFGGELFF.

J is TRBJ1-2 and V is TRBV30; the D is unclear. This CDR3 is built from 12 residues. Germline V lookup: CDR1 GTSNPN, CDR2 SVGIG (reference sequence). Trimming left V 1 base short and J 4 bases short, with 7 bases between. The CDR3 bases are TGTGCCTGGAGTGCCGGAGGCTATGGCTACACCTTC. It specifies CAWSAGGYGYTF.

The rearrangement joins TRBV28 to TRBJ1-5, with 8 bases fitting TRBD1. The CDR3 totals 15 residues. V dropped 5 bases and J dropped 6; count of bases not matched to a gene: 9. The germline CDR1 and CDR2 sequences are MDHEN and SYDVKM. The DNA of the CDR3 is TGTGCCAGCAGTAACATCAGGGGGCAGGGTCAGCCCCAGCATTTT. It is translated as CASSNIRGQGQPQHF.

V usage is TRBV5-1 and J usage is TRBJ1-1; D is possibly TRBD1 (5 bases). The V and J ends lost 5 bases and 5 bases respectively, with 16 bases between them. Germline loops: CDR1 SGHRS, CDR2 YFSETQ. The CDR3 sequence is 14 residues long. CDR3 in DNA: TGCGCCAGCAGAAGAGAACGGGGGTGGACTGAAGCTTTCTTT. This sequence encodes CASRRERGWTEAFF.

The DNA of the CDR3 is TGTGCCAGCAGCGTAGTGGGACAGGGGCAAACAGATACGCAGTATTTT. Its translation is CASSVVGQGQTDTQYF. The chain recombines TRBV9 with TRBJ2-3; 10 nucleotides match TRBD1. Looked up from germline, CDR1 is SGDLS and CDR2 is YYNGEE. The CDR3 runs 16 residues. V lost 0 bases and J lost 3; bases outside the gene matches: 4.

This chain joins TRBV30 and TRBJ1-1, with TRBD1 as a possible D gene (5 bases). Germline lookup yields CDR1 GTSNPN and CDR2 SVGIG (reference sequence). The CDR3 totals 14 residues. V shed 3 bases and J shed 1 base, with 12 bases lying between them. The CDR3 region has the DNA TGTGCCTGGAGCGGACCTAGGGGGAACACTGAAGCTTTCTTT. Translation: CAWSGPRGNTEAFF.

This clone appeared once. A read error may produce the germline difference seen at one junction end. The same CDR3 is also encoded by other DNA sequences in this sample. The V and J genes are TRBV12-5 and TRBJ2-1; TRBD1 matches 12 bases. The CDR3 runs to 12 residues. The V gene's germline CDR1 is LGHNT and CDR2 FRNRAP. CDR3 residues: CASGPRDRGLVF. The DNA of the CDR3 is TGTGCTAGTGGTCCACGGGACAGGGGGCTTGTCTTC. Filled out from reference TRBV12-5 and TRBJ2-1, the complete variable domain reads DARVTQTPRHKVTEMGQEVTMRCQPILGHNTVFWYRQTMMQGLELLAYFRNRAPLDDSGMPKDRFSAEMPDATLATLKIQPSEPRDSAVYFCASGPRDRGLVFGPGTRLTVL.

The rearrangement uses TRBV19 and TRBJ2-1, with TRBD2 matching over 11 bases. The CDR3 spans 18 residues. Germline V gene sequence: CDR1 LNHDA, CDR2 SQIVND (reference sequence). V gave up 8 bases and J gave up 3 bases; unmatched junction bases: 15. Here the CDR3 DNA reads TGTGCCAGTCGGGCCCTTCGGTTAGCGGGGGGGCTCTACAATGAGCAGTTCTTC. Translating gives CASRALRLAGGLYNEQFF.

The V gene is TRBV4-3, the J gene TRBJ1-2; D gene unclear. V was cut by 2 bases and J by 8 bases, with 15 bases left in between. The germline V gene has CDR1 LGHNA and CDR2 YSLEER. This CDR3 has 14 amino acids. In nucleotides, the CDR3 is TGCGCCAGCAGCCAATCAACTATCAGGAGGGGCTACACCTTC. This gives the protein CASSQSTIRRGYTF.

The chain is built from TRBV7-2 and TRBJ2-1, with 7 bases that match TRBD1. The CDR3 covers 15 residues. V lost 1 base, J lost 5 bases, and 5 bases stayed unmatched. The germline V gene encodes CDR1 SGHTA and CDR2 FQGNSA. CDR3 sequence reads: CASSLEGTVDNEQFF. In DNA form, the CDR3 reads TGTGCCAGCAGCTTAGAGGGGACAGTAGACAATGAGCAGTTCTTC.

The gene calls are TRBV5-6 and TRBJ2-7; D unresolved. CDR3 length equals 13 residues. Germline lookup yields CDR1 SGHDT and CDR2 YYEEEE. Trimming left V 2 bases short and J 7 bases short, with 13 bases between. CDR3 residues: CASSFVSRSEQYF. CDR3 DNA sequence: TGTGCCAGCAGCTTTGTCTCTAGGTCAGAGCAGTACTTC.

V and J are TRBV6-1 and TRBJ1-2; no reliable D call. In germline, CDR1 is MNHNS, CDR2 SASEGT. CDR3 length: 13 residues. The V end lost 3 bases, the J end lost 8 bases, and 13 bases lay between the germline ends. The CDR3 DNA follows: TGTGCCAGCAGTGAGTCAGGCAAGTGGGGCTACACCTTC. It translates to CASSESGKWGYTF.

CDR3 residues: CASKDRANEKLFF. Written as DNA, the CDR3 is TGTGCCAGTAAGGACAGGGCGAATGAAAAACTGTTTTTT. V and J are TRBV7-9 and TRBJ1-4; 8 bases map to TRBD1. Germline V lookup: CDR1 SEHNR, CDR2 FQNEAQ (reference sequence). This CDR3 spans 13 amino acids. V shed 9 bases and J 5 bases; nucleotides not matched to a gene: 5. Filled out from reference TRBV7-9 and TRBJ1-4, the complete variable domain reads DTGVSQNPRHKITKRGQNVTFRCDPISEHNRLYWYRQTLGQGPEFLTYFQNEAQLEKSRLLSDRFSAERPKGSFSTLEIQRTEQGDSAMYLCASKDRANEKLFFGSGTQLSVL.

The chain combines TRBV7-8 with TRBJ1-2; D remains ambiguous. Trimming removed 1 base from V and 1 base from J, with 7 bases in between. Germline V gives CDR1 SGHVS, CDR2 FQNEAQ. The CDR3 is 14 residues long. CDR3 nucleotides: TGTGCCAGCAGCTTAGGACACATTAACTATGGCTACACCTTC. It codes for CASSLGHINYGYTF.

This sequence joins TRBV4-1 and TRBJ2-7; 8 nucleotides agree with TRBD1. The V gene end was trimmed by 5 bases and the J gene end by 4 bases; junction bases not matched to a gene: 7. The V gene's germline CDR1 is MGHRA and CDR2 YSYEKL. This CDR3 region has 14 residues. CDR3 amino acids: CASSTGQEGYEQYF. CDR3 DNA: TGCGCCAGCAGCACGGGACAGGAGGGGTACGAGCAGTACTTC.

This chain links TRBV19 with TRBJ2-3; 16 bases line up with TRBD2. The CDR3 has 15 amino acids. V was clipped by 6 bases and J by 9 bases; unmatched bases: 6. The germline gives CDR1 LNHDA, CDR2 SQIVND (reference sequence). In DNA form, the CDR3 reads TGTGCCAGTAGCGGGACTAGCGGGGGGGGATGGACGCAGTATTTT. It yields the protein CASSGTSGGGWTQYF.

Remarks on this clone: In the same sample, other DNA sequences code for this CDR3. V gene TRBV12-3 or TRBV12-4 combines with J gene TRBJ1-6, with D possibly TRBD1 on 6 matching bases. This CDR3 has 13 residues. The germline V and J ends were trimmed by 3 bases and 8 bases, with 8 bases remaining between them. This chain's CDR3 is CASSLDRDSPLHF. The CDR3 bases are TGTGCCAGCAGTTTGGACAGAGATTCACCCCTCCACTTT.